The next 12 T cell receptor beta chains were all read from a single sample in a study of identifying expanded T cells in peripheral blood. Sequencing was performed with immunoSEQ multiplex PCR; in TCRdb, only in-frame clones are kept and a portion is missing. Among approximately 100,000 clones listed, 85% to 90% were seen once. The sequencing sample was made of blood. These receptors originate from a person between 18 and 75 years old in good health.

This chain links TRBV7-6 with TRBJ2-1, with D perhaps given as TRBD1 or TRBD2 (6 bases each). Trimming took off 8 bases at V and 5 bases at J, with 19 bases between the two ends. Germline V gives CDR1 SGHVS, CDR2 FNYEAQ. This CDR3 is built from 15 residues. The CDR3 here is CASGVTTGGHNEQFF. The CDR3 coding sequence is TGTGCCAGCGGAGTTACGACAGGAGGGCACAATGAGCAGTTCTTC.

The chain has TRBV6-5 and TRBJ2-3; D gene unclear. CDR1 and CDR2 from the germline V gene are MNHEY and SVGAGI. The CDR3 runs 13 residues. The ends were cut back, 6 bases at V and 6 bases at J, with 13 bases in the middle. The CDR3 DNA sequence: TGTGCCAGCAGCCTTTTCAGCTGGGATACGCAGTATTTT. Residues: CASSLFSWDTQYF.

Only a few counts were recorded for this clone. The chain links TRBV6-5 to TRBJ1-5; 7 nucleotides line up with TRBD1. The CDR3 loop spans 15 amino acids. Germline CDR1 is MNHEY and CDR2 is SVGAGI. With 6 bases clipped from V and 0 bases from J, the junction kept 5 bases outside the gene matches. The CDR3 loop is CASSGTANSNQPQHF. The CDR3 nucleotides read TGTGCCAGCAGCGGGACAGCTAATAGCAATCAGCCCCAGCATTTT.

This clone has only one observation. CDR3 nucleotides: TGTGCCAGCAAAAAAGGGGGCCTCCCGCTGAACACCGGGGAGCTGTTTTTT. Its protein product is CASKKGGLPLNTGELFF. The chain joins TRBV27 to TRBJ2-2; TRBD1 matches at 7 bases. The V gene end was trimmed by 7 bases and the J gene end by 1 base; junction bases not matched to a gene: 12. This CDR3 has 17 residues. CDR1 MNHEY and CDR2 SMNVEV come from the germline V gene (reference sequence).

The chain links TRBV5-6 to TRBJ1-4, with D maybe TRBD1 (6 bases). This CDR3 region has 15 residues. The V and J ends lost 0 bases and 4 bases respectively, with 10 bases between them. The germline gives CDR1 SGHDT, CDR2 YYEEEE. This CDR3 reads CASSLDQGNNEKLFF. The DNA for the CDR3 is TGTGCCAGCAGCTTGGATCAGGGGAATAATGAAAAACTGTTTTTT.

This chain links TRBV30 with TRBJ1-5; D unclear. Germline lookup yields CDR1 GTSNPN and CDR2 SVGIG (reference sequence). The length of the CDR3 is 13 residues. V shed 0 bases and J shed 3 bases, with 6 bases lying between them. DNA of the CDR3: TGTGCCTGGAGTGTACTATACAATCAGCCCCAGCATTTT. It specifies CAWSVLYNQPQHF.

The chain couples TRBV6-5 to TRBJ1-1; D might be TRBD1 (5 bases). The CDR3 loop spans 15 amino acids. Per the germline V gene, CDR1 is MNHEY and CDR2 is SVGAGI. Trimming removed 8 bases from V and 5 bases from J, with 21 bases in between. CDR3: CASEGGVWGRTEAFF. The CDR3 DNA sequence: TGTGCCAGCGAGGGAGGGGTTTGGGGAAGGACTGAAGCTTTCTTT.

The chain recombines TRBV9 with TRBJ2-3, with D hard to call. The germline V and J ends were trimmed by 1 base and 6 bases, with 6 bases remaining between them. CDR1 is SGDLS and CDR2 is YYNGEE in the germline V gene. The CDR3 runs to 12 residues. CDR3: CASSVTLDTQYF. CDR3 DNA: TGTGCCAGCAGCGTAACTCTGGATACGCAGTATTTT.

The V and J genes are TRBV27 and TRBJ1-6, with 7 bases aligning to TRBD1. The germline V gene has CDR1 MNHEY and CDR2 SMNVEV (reference sequence). The ends lost 3 bases at V and 7 bases at J; junction bases unmatched: 3. The CDR3 extends over 14 amino acids. This CDR3 is CASSFVTGNSPLHF. Here the CDR3 DNA reads TGTGCCAGCAGTTTCGTGACAGGGAATTCACCCCTCCACTTT.

J is TRBJ2-5 and V is TRBV15, with TRBD2 as a possible D gene (6 bases). CDR3 length: 15 residues. Germline V gene data show CDR1 as LNHNV and CDR2 as YYDKDF (reference sequence). Trimming left V 0 bases short and J 5 bases short, with 13 bases between. The CDR3, as DNA: TGTGCCACCAGCAGAGATCACCCGGGAGCGGAGACCCAGTACTTC. Translated, it gives CATSRDHPGAETQYF.

This rearrangement joins TRBV11-2 to TRBJ2-7; possible D gene TRBD2, 6 bases. Germline loops: CDR1 SGHAT, CDR2 FQNNGV. This CDR3 region has 14 residues. Trimming shortened V by 0 bases and J by 4 bases, and 10 bases separated the two germline ends. CDR3 loop: CASSLDLLAYEQYF. The CDR3 DNA follows: TGTGCCAGCAGCTTAGATCTCCTAGCGTACGAGCAGTACTTC.

This chain uses TRBV11-2 with TRBJ2-7, with 8 bases identical to TRBD1. Germline V gene sequence: CDR1 SGHAT, CDR2 FQNNGV. Trimming took 5 bases from V and 5 from J; bases not matched to a gene: 11. This CDR3 contains 15 residues. CDR3 sequence (DNA): TGTGCCAGCAGCCCCCCGACGACAGGGGCCCACGAGCAGTACTTC. As protein: CASSPPTTGAHEQYF. The whole variable domain, filled in from reference TRBV11-2 and TRBJ2-7, reads EAGVAQSPRYKIIEKRQSVAFWCNPISGHATLYWYQQILGQGPKLLIQFQNNGVVDDSQLPKDRFSAERLKGVDSTLKIQPAKLEDSAVYLCASSPPTTGAHEQYFGPGTRLTVT.